This T cell receptor (beta chain) comes out of a study of blood T cell repertoires in COVID-19. Across the study: T cells, B-cell-depleted T cells, or PBMCs provided the cDNA or gDNA that served as material.

The V and J ends lost 2 bases and 8 bases respectively, with 12 bases between them. There are 14 residues in the CDR3. Germline loops: CDR1 MNHEY, CDR2 SMNVEV (reference sequence). Original processing notes: Estimation of nucleated cell counts was performed using reference gene primer amplification. TCRdb keeps only in-frame clones here, not all; method: immunoSEQ multiplex PCR. V and J calls and clone size come straight from that table; D and trimming were deduced from the DNA. The table shows fewer than 130,000 clones, with around 80% occurring only once. The rearrangement links TRBV27 to TRBJ1-4, with a weak D call TRBD1 (5 bases). The TCR originated in an elderly woman with acute or convalescent COVID-19. Sequenced sample: peripheral blood. The chain's CDR3 is CASSLEWGGEKLFF. In DNA form, the CDR3 reads TGTGCCAGCAGTTTAGAGTGGGGGGGGGAAAAACTGTTTTTT.